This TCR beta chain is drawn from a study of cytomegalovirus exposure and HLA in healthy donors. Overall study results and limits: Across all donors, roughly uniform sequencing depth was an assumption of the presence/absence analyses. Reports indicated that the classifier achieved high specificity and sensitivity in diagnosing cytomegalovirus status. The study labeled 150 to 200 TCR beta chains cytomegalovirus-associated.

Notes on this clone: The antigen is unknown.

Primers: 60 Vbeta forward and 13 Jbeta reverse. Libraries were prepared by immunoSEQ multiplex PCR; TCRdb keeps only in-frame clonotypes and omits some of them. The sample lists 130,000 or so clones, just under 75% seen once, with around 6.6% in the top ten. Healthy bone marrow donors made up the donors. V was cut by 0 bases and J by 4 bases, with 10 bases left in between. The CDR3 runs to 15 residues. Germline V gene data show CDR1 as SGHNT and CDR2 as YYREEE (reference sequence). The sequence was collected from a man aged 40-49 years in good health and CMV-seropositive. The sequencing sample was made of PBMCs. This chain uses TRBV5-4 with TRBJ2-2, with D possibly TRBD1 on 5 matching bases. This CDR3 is CASSLAWGGTGELFF. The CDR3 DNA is TGTGCCAGCAGCTTGGCTTGGGGCGGCACCGGGGAGCTGTTTTTT.